One and the same sample provided the 24 T cell receptor beta chains below, sequenced in a study of type 1 regulatory T cells. The antigens for these receptors are not known. TCRdb recomputed calls from the reads with MiXCR, one row per CDR3 protein. This table has about 59,000 distinct CDR3 sequences, roughly 60% appearing once. The sequenced sample was cultured non-Tr1 T cells, either the whole culture or a sorted T cell fraction (not recorded which). These receptor sequences come from a human donor in good health.

This clonotype was counted between two and nine times. This sequence joins TRBV7-7 and TRBJ2-1, with TRBD2 identical over 8 bases. The CDR3 runs 15 residues. The junction had 4 bases not matched to a gene; V was cut back by 4 bases and J by 2 bases. Looked up from germline, CDR1 is SSHAT and CDR2 is FNYEAQ (reference sequence). The CDR3 DNA reads as TGTGCCAGCAGCTCACTAGCGGAGGCCTACAATGAGCAGTTCTTC. This translates into CASSSLAEAYNEQFF.

This clonotype was seen just once. This sequence joins TRBV20-1 and TRBJ2-1, with 8 bases that match TRBD2. Trimming removed 1 base from V and 1 base from J; junction bases left unmatched: 9. Germline CDR1 DFQATT, CDR2 SNEGSKA (reference sequence). CDR3 length: 17 residues. The CDR3 coding sequence is TGCAGTGCTAGAGGGGGGGTCCAGCGGGGGTCCTACAATGAGCAGTTCTTC. It specifies CSARGGVQRGSYNEQFF.

J is TRBJ2-2 and V is TRBV20-1; no clear D gene. The length of the CDR3 is 14 residues. V lost 3 bases and J lost 3, with 11 bases in between. Germline V gene data show CDR1 as DFQATT and CDR2 as SNEGSKA (reference sequence). The CDR3 here is CSASRSWDTGELFF. CDR3 nucleotide sequence: TGCAGTGCTAGCCGTTCTTGGGACACCGGGGAGCTGTTTTTT.

This clonotype has a handful of counts. This chain links TRBV6-2 or TRBV6-3 with TRBJ2-6, with TRBD1 matching 11 bases. The CDR3 sequence is 17 residues long. V trimming: 6 bases; J trimming: 4 bases; junction bases outside the gene matches: 8. Germline CDR1 is MNHEY and CDR2 is SVGEGT. CDR3 nucleotide sequence: TGTGCCAGCAGAGGAGGACAGGGGGCTTCCGGGGCCAACGTCCTGACTTTC. Translation: CASRGGQGASGANVLTF.

This rearrangement joins TRBV19 to TRBJ2-6, with unresolved D. V lost 5 bases and J lost 0, with 11 bases in between. The germline CDR1 and CDR2 sequences are LNHDA and SQIVND (reference sequence). The CDR3 length is 16 residues. CDR3 region: CASSPTRVSGANVLTF. CDR3 nucleotides: TGTGCCAGTAGTCCCACGAGAGTCTCTGGGGCCAACGTCCTGACTTTC.

This clonotype was detected a few times. J is TRBJ2-2 and V is TRBV5-4; tentative D call: TRBD2 (5 bases). This CDR3 is built from 15 residues. Germline V gene data show CDR1 as SGHNT and CDR2 as YYREEE (reference sequence). V gave up 3 bases and J gave up 4 bases, with 13 bases separating them. The CDR3 nucleotides are TGTGCCAGCAGCTCGACCACTAGTGCCACCGGGGAGCTGTTTTTT. This codes for CASSSTTSATGELFF.

V usage is TRBV20-1 and J usage is TRBJ1-1; the D is unclear. The V end lost 0 bases, the J end lost 5 bases, and 7 bases lay between the germline ends. CDR1 and CDR2 (germline): DFQATT, SNEGSKA (reference sequence). There are 12 residues in the CDR3. DNA of the CDR3: TGCAGTGCTAGAGATAGCCGGACTGAAGCTTTCTTT. It specifies CSARDSRTEAFF.

The J gene is TRBJ2-7, the V gene TRBV5-1; the D gene is possibly TRBD2 (6 bases). Germline CDR1 SGHRS, CDR2 YFSETQ. The V gene lost 4 bases and the J gene lost 0 bases, with 14 bases spanning the gap. The CDR3 consists of 15 residues. Written as DNA, the CDR3 is TGCGCCAGCAGCCCCCCGGGACTGCGCTCCTACGAGCAGTACTTC. It translates to CASSPPGLRSYEQYF.

This rearrangement joins TRBV5-1 to TRBJ2-3; 12 nucleotides match TRBD2. Per the germline V gene, CDR1 is SGHRS and CDR2 is YFSETQ. This CDR3 is 19 amino acids long. The trim removed 3 bases at V and 0 bases at J, leaving 11 bases unmatched. The chain's CDR3 is CASSSLAGGPSSSTDTQYF. CDR3 bases: TGCGCCAGCAGCTCGCTAGCGGGAGGGCCGAGTTCTAGCACAGATACGCAGTATTTT.

The rearrangement joins TRBV6-1 to TRBJ2-1; D might be TRBD2 (6 bases). This CDR3 is built from 16 residues. The germline gives CDR1 MNHNS, CDR2 SASEGT. Between the trimmed V and J ends, which lost 2 bases and 4 bases, there was a span of 15 bases. The CDR3 DNA follows: TGTGCCAGCAGTGAATACGGGCGGGACCTATACAATGAGCAGTTCTTC. This codes for CASSEYGRDLYNEQFF.

This clonotype was seen a few times. The chain carries TRBV20-1 and TRBJ2-5, with D tentatively TRBD1 (6 bases). This CDR3 is built from 17 residues. V was clipped by 1 base and J by 5 bases, with 23 bases between them. The V gene's germline CDR1 is DFQATT and CDR2 SNEGSKA (reference sequence). The CDR3 here is CSARVRLRRGLWETQYF. CDR3 nucleotide sequence: TGCAGTGCTAGAGTCAGGCTCCGAAGGGGGTTATGGGAGACCCAGTACTTC.

The genes are TRBV6-5 and TRBJ2-7; possible D gene TRBD2, 5 bases. Trimming took off 8 bases at V and 2 bases at J, with 13 bases between the two ends. The germline V gene encodes CDR1 MNHEY and CDR2 SVGAGI. The CDR3 has 13 residues. The CDR3, as DNA: TGTGCCAGCTCGGATAGCGCCACCTACGAGCAGTACTTC. This translates into CASSDSATYEQYF.

The gene calls are TRBV18 and TRBJ2-6, with 8 positions matching TRBD1. V was pared by 5 bases and J by 0 bases, with 6 bases of the junction left unmatched. Germline V gives CDR1 KGHSH, CDR2 LQKENI. CDR3 length equals 17 residues. CDR3 residues: CASSAGGPHSGANVLTF. Written as DNA, the CDR3 is TGTGCCAGCTCAGCAGGGGGCCCCCACTCTGGGGCCAACGTCCTGACTTTC.

The chain combines TRBV20-1 with TRBJ2-1; 7 bases align to TRBD1. V shed 4 bases, J shed 4 bases, and the junction held 13 bases outside the gene matches. Germline CDR1 and CDR2: DFQATT and SNEGSKA (reference sequence). This CDR3 region has 16 residues. In DNA form, the CDR3 reads TGCAGTGCTATCCACTTTTCGGGGACAGCTTACAATGAGCAGTTCTTC. Translating it yields CSAIHFSGTAYNEQFF.

This clonotype has only a few counts. The chain has TRBV13 and TRBJ1-3; 9 bases line up with TRBD1. CDR3 size: 16 residues. Germline V gene data show CDR1 as PRHDT and CDR2 as FYEKMQ (reference sequence). Trimming at V came to 1 base and at J to 8 bases, leaving 9 bases not matched to a gene. The CDR3 reads CASSLAARDRVYTIYF. In nucleotides, the CDR3 is TGTGCCAGCAGCTTAGCCGCCCGGGACAGGGTTTACACCATATATTTT. Variable domain in full (rest from reference TRBV13 and TRBJ1-3): AAGVIQSPRHLIKEKRETATLKCYPIPRHDTVYWYQQGPGQDPQFLISFYEKMQSDKGSIPDRFSAQQFSDYHSELNMSSLELGDSALYFCASSLAARDRVYTIYFGEGSWLTVV.

The rearrangement links TRBV6-6 to TRBJ2-1; TRBD1 matches at 9 bases. V shed 5 bases and J 4 bases; nucleotides not matched to a gene: 6. Germline-derived CDR1 and CDR2 are MNHNY and SVGAGI (reference sequence). This CDR3 contains 15 residues. The CDR3 DNA sequence: TGTGCCAGCAGTGAGAGGGACAGGGAATACAATGAGCAGTTCTTC. Translation: CASSERDREYNEQFF.

This clonotype was counted a single time. This rearrangement joins TRBV27 to TRBJ2-1, with TRBD1 as a possible D gene (6 bases). Trimming shortened V by 1 base and J by 9 bases, and 10 bases separated the two germline ends. The CDR3 is made up of 13 amino acids. The germline CDR1 and CDR2 sequences are MNHEY and SMNVEV (reference sequence). The chain's CDR3 is CASSLLQGGEQFF. The CDR3 DNA follows: TGTGCCAGCAGTTTATTACAGGGTGGTGAGCAGTTCTTC.

This clonotype was counted once. V and J are TRBV7-9 and TRBJ2-1, with D perhaps matching TRBD1 (5 bases). The CDR3 consists of 15 residues. Per germline, CDR1 SEHNR and CDR2 FQNEAQ (reference sequence). V lost 1 base, J lost 9 bases, and 16 bases lay in between. Written as DNA, the CDR3 is TGTGCCAGCAGCTTAGGGGCCTTATCAAGGGGTGAGCAGTTCTTC. Translated, it gives CASSLGALSRGEQFF.

Concerning this clonotype itself: At one of its ends the junction is not consistent with the germline gene, which may arise from a read error. The V call is TRBV19, the J call TRBJ2-6, with D uncertain. The CDR3 runs to 16 residues. Germline CDR1 LNHDA, CDR2 SQIVND (reference sequence). The CDR3 spells CASSESLISVANVLTF. CDR3 in DNA: TGTGCCAGTTCGGAATCTTTAATCTCTGTGGCCAACGTCCTGACTTTC. Combining the CDR3 with reference TRBV19 and TRBJ2-6 gives the whole variable domain DGGITQSPKYLFRKEGQNVTLSCEQNLNHDAMYWYRQDPGQGLRLIYYSQIVNDFQKGDIAEGYSVSREKKESFPLTVTSAQKNPTAFYLCASSESLISVANVLTFGAGSRLTVL.

The V gene is TRBV6-1, the J gene TRBJ2-3, with no clear D. The CDR3 loop spans 15 amino acids. Germline V lookup: CDR1 MNHNS, CDR2 SASEGT. V was shortened by 3 bases and J by 0 bases, with 10 bases between the two germline ends. In DNA form, the CDR3 reads TGTGCCAGCAGTGAGTTAGGGTTGAGCACAGATACGCAGTATTTT. This codes for CASSELGLSTDTQYF.

This clonotype was counted a few times. The rearrangement joins TRBV20-1 to TRBJ1-1; the D is unclear. CDR1 is DFQATT and CDR2 is SNEGSKA in the germline V gene (reference sequence). This CDR3 has 14 amino acids. V was cut by 5 bases and J by 1 base, with 14 bases left in between. The CDR3, as DNA: TGCAGTGCTCGCCGAGGCCGTCGGAACACTGAAGCTTTCTTT. Its protein product is CSARRGRRNTEAFF.

The V and J genes are TRBV7-2 and TRBJ1-2; D gene ambiguous. The CDR3 has 13 amino acids. Germline assignment: CDR1 SGHTA and CDR2 FQGNSA. V was shortened by 1 base and J by 5 bases, with 8 bases between the two germline ends. CDR3 protein: CASSLGSIYGYTF. The DNA for the CDR3 is TGTGCCAGCAGCTTAGGGTCAATTTATGGCTACACCTTC.

This clonotype came up a few times. The gene calls are TRBV5-1 and TRBJ1-2, with D perhaps matching TRBD1 (5 bases). This CDR3 is built from 15 residues. Germline values: CDR1 SGHRS, CDR2 YFSETQ. V shed 6 bases and J shed 7 bases, with 22 bases lying between them. The CDR3 bases are TGCGCCAGCAAGTCAAGTCGGCAGGGCCGATCTGGCTACACCTTC. Its translation is CASKSSRQGRSGYTF. Full variable domain (rest looked up from reference TRBV5-1 and TRBJ1-2): KAGVTQTPRYLIKTRGQQVTLSCSPISGHRSVSWYQQTPGQGLQFLFEYFSETQRNKGNFPGRFSGRQFSNSRSEMNVSTLELGDSALYLCASKSSRQGRSGYTFGSGTRLTVV.

This chain uses TRBV12-5 with TRBJ2-5; D could derive from TRBD1 or TRBD2 (7 bases each). V gave up 5 bases and J gave up 2 bases, with 15 bases separating them. Germline V gene lookup returns CDR1 LGHNT and CDR2 FRNRAP. CDR3 length: 15 amino acids. This CDR3 is CASGDHRGGQETQYF. CDR3 DNA: TGTGCTAGTGGTGACCACAGGGGAGGGCAAGAGACCCAGTACTTC.